The entry that follows covers one T cell receptor (beta chain) sequence. The sample belongs to a study of blood T cell repertoires in COVID-19. Trimming took 1 base from V and 5 from J, leaving 9 bases between them. CDR1 and CDR2 (germline): MNHNS, SASEGT. The CDR3 covers 14 residues. Authors' methods: Using reference gene primer amplification, nucleated cell counts were estimated. The repertoire was sequenced with immunoSEQ multiplex PCR; TCRdb's copy has only in-frame clones and lacks some. That table supplies the V and J calls and clone size; D and trimming were determined from the DNA. The table lists some 150,000 clones, more than 75% of them singletons.

The sample comprised peripheral blood. This clonotype originated in a woman aged 80 or older with acute or convalescent COVID-19. The J gene is TRBJ1-5, the V gene TRBV6-1; possibly TRBD1 for D (6 bases). The CDR3 nucleotides are TGTGCCAGCAGTGAAGAAGGGGGTTATCAGCCCCAGCATTTT. This gives the protein CASSEEGGYQPQHF.